The clone carrying this TCR beta chain appeared once. From germline, CDR1 is MRHNA and CDR2 SNTAGT. The CDR3 has 14 amino acids. Between the trimmed V and J ends, which lost 6 bases and 1 base, there was a span of 9 bases. Generated by immunoSEQ multiplex PCR, the TCRdb table keeps only in-frame clones and is missing some. This table holds 70,000 or so clones, 88% found once. This sample was included in a study of blood T cell repertoires in COVID-19. Across the whole study: Spain, Italy and the United States supplied samples that represented acute and convalescent COVID-19. Sources were T cells, B-cell-depleted T cells, or PBMCs; the material itself was cDNA or gDNA.

Sequencing was performed on peripheral blood. V gene TRBV6-4 combines with J gene TRBJ2-2, with D possibly TRBD1 on 6 matching bases. This receptor was identified in a human donor in a cohort sampled during active COVID-19. CDR3 sequence: CASSGRGNTGELFF. CDR3 nucleotide sequence: TGTGCCAGCAGCGGCAGGGGGAACACCGGGGAGCTGTTTTTT.